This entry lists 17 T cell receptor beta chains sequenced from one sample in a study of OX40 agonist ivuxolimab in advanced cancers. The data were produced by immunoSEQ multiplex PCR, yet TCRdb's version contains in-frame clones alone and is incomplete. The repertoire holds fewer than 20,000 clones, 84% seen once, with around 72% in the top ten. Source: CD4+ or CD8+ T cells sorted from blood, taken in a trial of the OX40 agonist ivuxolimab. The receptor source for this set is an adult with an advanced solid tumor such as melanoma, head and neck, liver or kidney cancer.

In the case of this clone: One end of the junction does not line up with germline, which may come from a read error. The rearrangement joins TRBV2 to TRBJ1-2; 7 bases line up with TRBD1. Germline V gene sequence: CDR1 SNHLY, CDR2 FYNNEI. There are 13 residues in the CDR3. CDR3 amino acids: CASIPGGDYGYAF. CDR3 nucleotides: TGTGCCAGCATCCCAGGGGGTGACTATGGCTACGCCTTC. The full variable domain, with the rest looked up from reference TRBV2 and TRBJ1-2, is EPEVTQTPSHQVTQMGQEVILRCVPISNHLYFYWYRQILGQKVEFLVSFYNNEISEKSEIFDDQFSVERPDGSNFTLKIRSTKLEDSAMYFCASIPGGDYGYAFGSGTRLTVV.

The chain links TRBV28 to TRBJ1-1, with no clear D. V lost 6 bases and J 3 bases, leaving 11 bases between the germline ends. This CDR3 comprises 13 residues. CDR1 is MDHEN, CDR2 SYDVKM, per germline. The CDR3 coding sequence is TGTGCCAGCAGCCAACGTCTGGACACTGAAGCTTTCTTT. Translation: CASSQRLDTEAFF.

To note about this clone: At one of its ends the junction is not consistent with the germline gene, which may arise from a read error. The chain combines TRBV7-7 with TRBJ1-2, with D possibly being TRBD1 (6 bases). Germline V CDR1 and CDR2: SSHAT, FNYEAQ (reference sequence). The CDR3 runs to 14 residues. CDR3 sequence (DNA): TGTGCTAGCAGCCCACTCGGACAGTCTTATGGCTACACCTTC. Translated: CASSPLGQSYGYTF.

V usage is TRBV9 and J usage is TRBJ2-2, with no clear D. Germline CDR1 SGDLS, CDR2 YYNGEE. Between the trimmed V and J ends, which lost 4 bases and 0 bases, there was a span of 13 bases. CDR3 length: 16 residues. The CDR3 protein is CASSNPPGTNTGELFF. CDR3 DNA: TGTGCCAGCAGCAACCCCCCAGGAACGAACACCGGGGAGCTGTTTTTT.

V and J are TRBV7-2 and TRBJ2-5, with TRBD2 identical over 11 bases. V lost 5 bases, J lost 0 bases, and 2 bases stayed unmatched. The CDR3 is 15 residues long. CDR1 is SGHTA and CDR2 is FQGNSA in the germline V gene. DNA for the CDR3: TGTGCCAGCAGCCGACTAGCGGGGAACCAAGAGACCCAGTACTTC. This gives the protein CASSRLAGNQETQYF. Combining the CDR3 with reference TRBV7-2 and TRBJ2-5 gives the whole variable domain GAGVSQSPSNKVTEKGKDVELRCDPISGHTALYWYRQSLGQGLEFLIYFQGNSAPDKSGLPSDRFSAERTGGSVSTLTIQRTQQEDSAVYLCASSRLAGNQETQYFGPGTRLLVL.

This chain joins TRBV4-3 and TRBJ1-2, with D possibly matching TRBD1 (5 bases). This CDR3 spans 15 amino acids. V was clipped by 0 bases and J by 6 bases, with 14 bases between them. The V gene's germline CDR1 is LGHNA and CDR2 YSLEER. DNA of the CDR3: TGCGCCAGCAGCCAAGATCTGGGGGGGGAGCATGGCTACACCTTC. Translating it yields CASSQDLGGEHGYTF.

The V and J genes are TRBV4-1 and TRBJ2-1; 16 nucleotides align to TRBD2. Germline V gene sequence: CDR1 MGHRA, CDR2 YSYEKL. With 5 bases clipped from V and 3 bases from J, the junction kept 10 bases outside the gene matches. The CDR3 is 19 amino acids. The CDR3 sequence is CASSWTGTSGRAFYNEQFF. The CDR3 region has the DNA TGCGCCAGCAGCTGGACCGGGACTAGCGGGAGGGCCTTCTACAATGAGCAGTTCTTC.

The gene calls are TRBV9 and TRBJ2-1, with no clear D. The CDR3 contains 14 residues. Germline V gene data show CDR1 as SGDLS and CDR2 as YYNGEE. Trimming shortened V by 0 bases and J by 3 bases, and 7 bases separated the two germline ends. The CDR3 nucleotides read TGTGCCAGCAGCGTAGCAGGATACTACAATGAGCAGTTCTTC. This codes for CASSVAGYYNEQFF.

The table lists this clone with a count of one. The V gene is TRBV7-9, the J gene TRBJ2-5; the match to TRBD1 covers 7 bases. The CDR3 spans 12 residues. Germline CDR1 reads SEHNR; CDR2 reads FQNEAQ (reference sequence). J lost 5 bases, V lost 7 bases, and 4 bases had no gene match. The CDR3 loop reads CASTEQGETQYF. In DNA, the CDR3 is TGTGCCAGCACCGAACAGGGGGAGACCCAGTACTTC. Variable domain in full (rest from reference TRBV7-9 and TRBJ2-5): DTGVSQNPRHKITKRGQNVTFRCDPISEHNRLYWYRQTLGQGPEFLTYFQNEAQLEKSRLLSDRFSAERPKGSFSTLEIQRTEQGDSAMYLCASTEQGETQYFGPGTRLLVL.

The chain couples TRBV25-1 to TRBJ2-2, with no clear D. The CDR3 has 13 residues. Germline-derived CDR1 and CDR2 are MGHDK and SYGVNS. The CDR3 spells CVSAETNTGELFF. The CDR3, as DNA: TGTGTATCTGCGGAAACTAACACCGGGGAGCTGTTTTTT.

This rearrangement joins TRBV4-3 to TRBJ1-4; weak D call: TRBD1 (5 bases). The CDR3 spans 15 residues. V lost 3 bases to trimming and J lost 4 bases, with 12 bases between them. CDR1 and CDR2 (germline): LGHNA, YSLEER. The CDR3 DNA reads TGCGCCAGCAGCCACTGGGGACGGGTTAATGAAAAACTGTTTTTT. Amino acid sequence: CASSHWGRVNEKLFF.

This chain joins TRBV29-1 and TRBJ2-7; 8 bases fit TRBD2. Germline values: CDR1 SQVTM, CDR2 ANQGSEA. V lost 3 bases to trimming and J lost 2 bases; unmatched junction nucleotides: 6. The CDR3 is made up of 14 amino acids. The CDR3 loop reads CSVDIRGGTYEQYF. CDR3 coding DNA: TGCAGCGTTGATATCCGGGGGGGAACCTACGAGCAGTACTTC.

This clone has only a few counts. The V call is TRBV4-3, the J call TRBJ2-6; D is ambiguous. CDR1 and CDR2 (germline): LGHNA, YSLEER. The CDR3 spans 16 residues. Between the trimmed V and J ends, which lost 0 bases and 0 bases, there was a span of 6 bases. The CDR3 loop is CASSQDQTSGANVLTF. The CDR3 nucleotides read TGCGCCAGCAGCCAAGATCAAACCTCTGGGGCCAACGTCCTGACTTTC.

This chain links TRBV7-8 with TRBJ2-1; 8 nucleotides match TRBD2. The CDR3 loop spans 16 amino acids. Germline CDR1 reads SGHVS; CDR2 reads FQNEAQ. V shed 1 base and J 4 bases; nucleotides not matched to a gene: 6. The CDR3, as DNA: TGTGCCAGCAGCTTAGTTGCTAGCGGGCGGTACAATGAGCAGTTCTTC. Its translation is CASSLVASGRYNEQFF.

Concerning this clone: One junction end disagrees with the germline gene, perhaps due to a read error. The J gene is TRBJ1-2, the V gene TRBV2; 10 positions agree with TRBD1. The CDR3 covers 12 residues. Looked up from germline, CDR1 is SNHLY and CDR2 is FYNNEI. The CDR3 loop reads CASRWDRGGYTF. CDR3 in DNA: TGTGCAAGCAGGTGGGACAGGGGTGGCTACACCTTC.

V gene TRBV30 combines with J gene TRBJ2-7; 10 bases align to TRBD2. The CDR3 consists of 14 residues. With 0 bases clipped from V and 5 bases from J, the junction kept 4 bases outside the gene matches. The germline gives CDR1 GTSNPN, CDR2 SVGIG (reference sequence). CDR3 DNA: TGTGCCTGGAGTGTGAGCGGGAGGGACCACGAGCAGTACTTC. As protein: CAWSVSGRDHEQYF.

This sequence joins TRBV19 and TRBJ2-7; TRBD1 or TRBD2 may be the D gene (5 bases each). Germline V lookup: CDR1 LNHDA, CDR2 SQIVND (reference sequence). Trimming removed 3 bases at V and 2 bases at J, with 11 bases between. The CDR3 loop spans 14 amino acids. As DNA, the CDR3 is TGTGCCAGTAGTATTAAAGGGGACCCCTACGAGCAGTACTTC. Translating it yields CASSIKGDPYEQYF.